The entry below describes one T cell receptor (beta chain). A read error is possible here, since a much larger clone lies one base away. These data originate in a study of T cells in Graves' hyperthyroidism and ophthalmopathy. The CDR3 has 12 amino acids. CDR1 SQVTM and CDR2 ANQGSEA come from the germline V gene. V lost 4 bases and J 7 bases, leaving 13 bases between the germline ends. Around 10 ml fresh peripheral blood yielded the PBMCs. It was RNA transcripts that yielded the amplified TCR beta CDR3 regions. First-round RT-PCR targeting the TCR CDR3 was performed with the HTBI primer set. TCRdb reanalysed the multiplex PCR reads using MiXCR and keeps one entry per CDR3 protein. Of under 300,000 distinct CDR3 sequences in the sample, 14% to 15% were seen once.

The genes are TRBV29-1 and TRBJ1-1, with D perhaps matching TRBD1 (6 bases). Sequences were obtained from blood. The TCR was taken from a woman aged 40 to 55 with Graves' hyperthyroidism that later progressed to Graves' ophthalmopathy. The CDR3 DNA follows: TGCAGCGTTGGTTGGGGGCTAGGTGAAGCTTTCTTT. Its translation is CSVGWGLGEAFF.